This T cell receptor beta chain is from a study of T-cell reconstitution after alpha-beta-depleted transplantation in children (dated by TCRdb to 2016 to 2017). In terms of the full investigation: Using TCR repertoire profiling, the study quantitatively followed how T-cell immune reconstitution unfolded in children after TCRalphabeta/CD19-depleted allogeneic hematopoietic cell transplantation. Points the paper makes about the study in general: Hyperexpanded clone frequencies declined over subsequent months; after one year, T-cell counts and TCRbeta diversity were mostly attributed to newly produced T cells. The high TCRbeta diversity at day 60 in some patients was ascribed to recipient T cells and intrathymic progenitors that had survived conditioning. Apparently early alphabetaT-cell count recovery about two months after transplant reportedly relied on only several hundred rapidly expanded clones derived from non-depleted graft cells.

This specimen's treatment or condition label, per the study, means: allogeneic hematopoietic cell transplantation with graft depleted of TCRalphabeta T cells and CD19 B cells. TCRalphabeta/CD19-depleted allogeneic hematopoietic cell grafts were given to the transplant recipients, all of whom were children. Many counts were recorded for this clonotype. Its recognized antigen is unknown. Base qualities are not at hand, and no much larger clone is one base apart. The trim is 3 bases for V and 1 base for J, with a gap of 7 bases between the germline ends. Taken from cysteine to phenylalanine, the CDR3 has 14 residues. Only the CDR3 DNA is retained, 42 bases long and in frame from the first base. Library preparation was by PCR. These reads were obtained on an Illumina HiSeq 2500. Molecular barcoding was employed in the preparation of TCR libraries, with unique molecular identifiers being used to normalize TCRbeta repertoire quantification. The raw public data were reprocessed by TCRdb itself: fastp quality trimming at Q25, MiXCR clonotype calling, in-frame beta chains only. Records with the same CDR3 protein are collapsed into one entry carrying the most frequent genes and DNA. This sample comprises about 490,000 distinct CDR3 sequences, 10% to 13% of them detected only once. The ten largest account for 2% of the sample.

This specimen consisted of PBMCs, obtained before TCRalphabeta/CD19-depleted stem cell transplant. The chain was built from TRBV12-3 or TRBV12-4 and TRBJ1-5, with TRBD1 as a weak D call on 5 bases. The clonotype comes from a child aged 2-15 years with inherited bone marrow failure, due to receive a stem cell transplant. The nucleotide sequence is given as TGTGCCAGCAGTTTCCGGGGGAGCAATCAGCCCCAGCATTTT. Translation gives CASSFRGSNQPQHF.